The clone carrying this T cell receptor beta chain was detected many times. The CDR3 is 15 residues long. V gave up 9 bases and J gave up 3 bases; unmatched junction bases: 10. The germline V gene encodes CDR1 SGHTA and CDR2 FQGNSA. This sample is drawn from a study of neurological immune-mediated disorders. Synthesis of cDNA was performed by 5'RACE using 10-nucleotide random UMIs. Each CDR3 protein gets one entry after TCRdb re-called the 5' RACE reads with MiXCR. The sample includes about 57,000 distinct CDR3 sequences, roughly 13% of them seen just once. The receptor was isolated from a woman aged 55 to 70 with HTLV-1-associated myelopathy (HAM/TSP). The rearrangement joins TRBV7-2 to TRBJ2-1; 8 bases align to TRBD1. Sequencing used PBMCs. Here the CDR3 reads CASLNPGQVYNEQFF. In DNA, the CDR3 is TGTGCCAGTTTAAACCCGGGACAGGTCTACAATGAGCAGTTCTTC.